This TCR beta chain was retrieved from a study of T-cell reconstitution after alpha-beta-depleted transplantation in children. Unique molecular identifiers were incorporated into the prepared TCRbeta library. TCRdb re-called the PCR reads with MiXCR, one entry per CDR3 protein. The profile shows approximately 400,000 distinct CDR3 sequences, roughly 10% of them singletons. In this sample, this clonotype turned up a few times. The sequencing here drew on PBMCs from the stem cell graft donor, taken from the stem cell graft. This TCR was recovered from a human donor who donated a stem cell graft to a child with acute myeloid leukemia.

The CDR3 loop is CASWGQGAANPSYEQYF. The CDR3 nucleotides read TGTGCCAGCTGGGGGCAGGGGGCAGCCAACCCCTCCTACGAGCAGTACTTC. J is TRBJ2-7 and V is TRBV27; 8 bases agree with TRBD1. Germline CDR1 MNHEY, CDR2 SMNVEV (reference sequence). The junction had 15 bases not matched to a gene; V was cut back by 8 bases and J by 0 bases. The CDR3 contains 17 residues.